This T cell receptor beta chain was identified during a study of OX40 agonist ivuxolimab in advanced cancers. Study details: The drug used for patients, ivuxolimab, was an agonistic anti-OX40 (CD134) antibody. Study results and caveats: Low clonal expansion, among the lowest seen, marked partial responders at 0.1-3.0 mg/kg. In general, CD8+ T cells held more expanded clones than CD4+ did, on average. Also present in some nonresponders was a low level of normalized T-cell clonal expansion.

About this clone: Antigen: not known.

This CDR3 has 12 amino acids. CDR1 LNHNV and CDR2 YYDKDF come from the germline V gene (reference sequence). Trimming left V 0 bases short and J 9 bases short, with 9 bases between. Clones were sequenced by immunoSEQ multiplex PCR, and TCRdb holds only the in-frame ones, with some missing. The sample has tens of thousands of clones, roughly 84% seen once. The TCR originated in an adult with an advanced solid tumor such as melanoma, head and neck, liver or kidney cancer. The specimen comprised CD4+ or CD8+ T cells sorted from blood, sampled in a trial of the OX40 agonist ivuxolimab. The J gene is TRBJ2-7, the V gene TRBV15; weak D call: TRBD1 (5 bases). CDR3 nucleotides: TGTGCCACCAGCAGAGATAGGCAGGGGCAGTACTTC. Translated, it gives CATSRDRQGQYF.